Presented here are 30 T cell receptor beta chains from one specimen sequenced in a study of siplizumab effects on memory and regulatory T cells. The assay was immunoSEQ multiplex PCR, and TCRdb's table has in-frame clones only and misses some. The table has over 85,000 clones, 80% to 95% seen once. The sequenced sample was CD4+ T cells sorted from blood. These receptors were taken from a human donor in good health.

This sequence joins TRBV11-3 and TRBJ2-1; D remains unclear. The V end lost 2 bases, the J end lost 4 bases, and 6 bases lay between the germline ends. The CDR3 covers 13 residues. CDR1 SGHNT and CDR2 YENEEA come from the germline V gene. CDR3 bases: TGTGCCAGCAGCTTATCGCAATACAATGAGCAGTTCTTC. Translating it yields CASSLSQYNEQFF.

The chain links TRBV25-1 to TRBJ1-3; D possibly corresponds to TRBD1 (6 bases). The V and J ends lost 7 bases and 11 bases respectively, with 18 bases between them. Germline V gene lookup returns CDR1 MGHDK and CDR2 SYGVNS. This CDR3 spans 13 amino acids. CDR3 DNA sequence: TGTGCCAGCAAGGACAGCCAAGCTAAGTCCATATATTTT. It translates to CASKDSQAKSIYF.

The chain uses TRBV2 and TRBJ1-5; possibly TRBD1 for D (6 bases). With 4 bases removed from V and 5 bases from J, the gap between germline ends came to 9 bases. The CDR3 length is 13 residues. CDR1 SNHLY and CDR2 FYNNEI come from the germline V gene. The CDR3 DNA reads as TGTGCCAGCAGTGTGAGGGGGGATCAGCCCCAGCATTTT. The encoded protein is CASSVRGDQPQHF.

The chain has TRBV7-9 and TRBJ2-3; 7 bases fit TRBD2. Germline V gene sequence: CDR1 SEHNR, CDR2 FQNEAQ (reference sequence). The CDR3 runs to 12 residues. J lost 4 bases, V lost 8 bases, and 3 bases had no gene match. In nucleotides, the CDR3 is TGTGCCAGCCTACGGGAGGCAGATACGCAGTATTTT. Its translation: CASLREADTQYF.

In nucleotides, the CDR3 is TGTGCCAGCAGCTCAAGACTAGCGGGACCCCAAGAGACCCAGTACTTC. Its translation is CASSSRLAGPQETQYF. This chain connects TRBV5-4 to TRBJ2-5; TRBD2 agrees at 11 bases. The CDR3 covers 16 residues. Germline loops: CDR1 SGHNT, CDR2 YYREEE (reference sequence). V dropped 3 bases and J dropped 1; count of bases not matched to a gene: 5.

This chain uses TRBV11-3 with TRBJ2-1; 8 bases agree with TRBD1. Germline V gene lookup returns CDR1 SGHNT and CDR2 YENEEA. After removal of 6 bases from V and 6 bases from J, the junction contained 7 bases not matched to a gene. The CDR3 covers 14 residues. CDR3 sequence reads: CASSQGAGPNEQFF. CDR3 bases: TGTGCCAGCAGTCAGGGGGCAGGGCCCAATGAGCAGTTCTTC.

This clone was counted between two and nine times. The chain links TRBV5-4 to TRBJ2-1; TRBD2 might be the D (5 bases). V was shortened by 3 bases and J by 6 bases, with 10 bases between the two germline ends. Germline V lookup: CDR1 SGHNT, CDR2 YYREEE (reference sequence). CDR3 length equals 13 residues. As DNA, the CDR3 is TGTGCCAGCAGCTACCCAACTAGCAATGAGCAGTTCTTC. Its protein product is CASSYPTSNEQFF.

The chain carries TRBV11-2 and TRBJ2-1; D perhaps matches TRBD2 (7 bases). Germline V CDR1 and CDR2: SGHAT, FQNNGV. There are 14 residues in the CDR3. V lost 5 bases to trimming and J lost 6 bases, with 14 bases between them. The CDR3 region is CASSGGGGLNEQFF. The CDR3 region has the DNA TGTGCCAGCAGCGGAGGGGGAGGGCTCAATGAGCAGTTCTTC.

The chain joins TRBV7-7 to TRBJ2-7; 10 nucleotides match TRBD1. This CDR3 contains 16 residues. V was pared by 4 bases and J by 8 bases, with 14 bases of the junction left unmatched. Germline V gene sequence: CDR1 SSHAT, CDR2 FNYEAQ (reference sequence). CDR3 protein: CASSSATGGVGGQQYF. In DNA form, the CDR3 reads TGTGCCAGCAGCTCTGCGACAGGGGGCGTAGGTGGCCAGCAGTACTTC.

The chain links TRBV11-3 to TRBJ2-3; D call uncertain. This CDR3 comprises 12 residues. Trimming shortened V by 3 bases and J by 5 bases, and 6 bases separated the two germline ends. Germline assignment: CDR1 SGHNT and CDR2 YENEEA. CDR3 coding DNA: TGTGCCAGCAGCTTGGGTCGAGATACGCAGTATTTT. It encodes CASSLGRDTQYF.

This chain links TRBV19 with TRBJ1-1; TRBD1 might be the D (6 bases). The CDR3 has 13 amino acids. Germline V lookup: CDR1 LNHDA, CDR2 SQIVND (reference sequence). Trimming cost V 4 bases and J 2 bases, with 8 bases left between them. The CDR3 loop reads CASSRDINTEAFF. The CDR3 region has the DNA TGTGCCAGTAGTAGGGACATTAACACTGAAGCTTTCTTT.

The chain carries TRBV7-2 and TRBJ2-3; 11 nucleotides match TRBD2. In germline, CDR1 is SGHTA, CDR2 FQGNSA. Trimming cost V 2 bases and J 5 bases; bases outside gene matches: 3. This CDR3 is 15 amino acids long. The CDR3 nucleotides are TGTGCCAGCAGCTTATACCTAGCGGGAGGAGATACGCAGTATTTT. Translating gives CASSLYLAGGDTQYF.

The rearrangement links TRBV10-3 to TRBJ1-3, with D perhaps matching TRBD1 (5 bases). V shed 6 bases and J shed 4 bases, with 16 bases lying between them. Germline loops: CDR1 ENHRY, CDR2 SYGVKD. The CDR3 contains 15 residues. CDR3 sequence: CAISSLVGPGNTIYF. In DNA form, the CDR3 reads TGTGCCATCAGCTCACTAGTGGGGCCCGGAAACACCATATATTTT.

In its sample, this clone was seen once. The chain joins TRBV11-3 to TRBJ2-3; D is unclear. Germline CDR1 is SGHNT and CDR2 is YENEEA. CDR3 length: 14 amino acids. V lost 1 base and J lost 0, with 5 bases in between. The chain's CDR3 is CASSLGGSTDTQYF. Here the CDR3 DNA reads TGTGCCAGCAGCTTAGGGGGAAGCACAGATACGCAGTATTTT.

The chain recombines TRBV27 with TRBJ1-1, with D uncertain. CDR1 is MNHEY and CDR2 is SMNVEV in the germline V gene (reference sequence). Trimming took 3 bases from V and 7 from J, leaving 9 bases between them. This CDR3 is 12 amino acids long. The CDR3 protein is CASSFIQIEAFF. The CDR3 nucleotides read TGTGCCAGCAGTTTCATTCAGATTGAAGCTTTCTTT.

The V and J genes are TRBV28 and TRBJ1-5; 9 nucleotides line up with TRBD1. Germline trimming cut 3 bases from V and 4 bases from J; bases unmatched to any gene: 7. The germline CDR1 and CDR2 sequences are MDHEN and SYDVKM. The CDR3 contains 16 residues. The CDR3 coding sequence is TGTGCCAGCAGTTTTGGTTGGGACAGGGCAAATCAGCCCCAGCATTTT. Translating gives CASSFGWDRANQPQHF.

The rearrangement links TRBV6-5 to TRBJ2-7, with D uncertain. V gave up 7 bases and J gave up 5 bases, with 21 bases separating them. There are 15 residues in the CDR3. The germline CDR1 and CDR2 sequences are MNHEY and SVGAGI. The CDR3 loop reads CASTRTASFLNEQYF. The DNA for the CDR3 is TGTGCCAGCACCAGAACAGCATCCTTTTTGAACGAGCAGTACTTC.

The rearrangement uses TRBV4-1 and TRBJ2-7, with 12 bases lining up with TRBD2. Germline CDR1 reads MGHRA; CDR2 reads YSYEKL. The junction had 7 bases not matched to a gene; V was cut back by 3 bases and J by 4 bases. CDR3 length: 16 residues. The CDR3 DNA sequence: TGCGCCAGCAGCCAGGGCCGACTAGCGGGAGTGTACGAGCAGTACTTC. Its translation is CASSQGRLAGVYEQYF.

The chain couples TRBV5-1 to TRBJ1-6, with 9 bases identical to TRBD1. The trim removed 0 bases at V and 7 bases at J, leaving 5 bases unmatched. The CDR3 runs 16 residues. The V gene's germline CDR1 is SGHRS and CDR2 YFSETQ. CDR3 protein: CASSLDRGLRNSPLHF. CDR3 bases: TGCGCCAGCAGCTTGGACAGGGGGCTAAGGAATTCACCCCTCCACTTT.

The chain is built from TRBV7-9 and TRBJ1-1, with D perhaps matching TRBD1 (6 bases). Germline CDR1 and CDR2: SEHNR and FQNEAQ (reference sequence). The V end lost 3 bases, the J end lost 3 bases, and 17 bases lay between the germline ends. There are 16 residues in the CDR3. In DNA form, the CDR3 reads TGTGCCAGCAGCTTCCCCTCTGGGGGGCGTGACACTGAAGCTTTCTTT. Translation: CASSFPSGGRDTEAFF.

The chain employs TRBV7-8 and TRBJ2-7; TRBD2 agrees at 9 bases. The CDR3 loop spans 17 amino acids. Trimming took 0 bases from V and 4 from J; bases not matched to a gene: 10. CDR1 is SGHVS, CDR2 FQNEAQ, per germline. The CDR3 nucleotides are TGTGCCAGCAGCTTAGCCGGCGGGCTAGCGGGAAAGTACGAGCAGTACTTC. It translates to CASSLAGGLAGKYEQYF.

The chain is built from TRBV4-1 and TRBJ1-2; no definite D call. Germline loops: CDR1 MGHRA, CDR2 YSYEKL. Deletions cut 0 bases from V and 1 base from J, with 9 bases between. This CDR3 is built from 15 residues. The CDR3 here is CASSQDGHGNYGYTF. CDR3 DNA: TGCGCCAGCAGCCAAGATGGGCACGGTAACTATGGCTACACCTTC.

This chain links TRBV23-1 with TRBJ1-1; weak D call: TRBD1 (5 bases). Being an ORF, TRBV23-1 has a function that is uncertain. The CDR3 has 18 residues. The V end was cut by 0 bases, the J end by 1 base, with 18 bases between. In DNA form, the CDR3 reads TGCGCCAGCAGTCAATCGATTGCTGCGGTGGGGACGAACACTGAAGCTTTCTTT. This encodes CASSQSIAAVGTNTEAFF.

The chain has TRBV4-1 and TRBJ2-7; 10 bases line up with TRBD1. The CDR3 consists of 15 residues. The germline V gene has CDR1 MGHRA and CDR2 YSYEKL. Unmatched junction bases numbered 12, after V lost 7 bases and J lost 6 bases. CDR3 sequence (DNA): TGCGCCAGCACCCTCGGGACAGGGGACAGGGGCGAGCAGTACTTC. It codes for CASTLGTGDRGEQYF.

The CDR3, as DNA: TGTGCCTGGAGTGAAGAACTATATTATGGCTACACCTTC. Translated, it gives CAWSEELYYGYTF. V usage is TRBV30 and J usage is TRBJ1-2; unclear D gene. Germline loops: CDR1 GTSNPN, CDR2 SVGIG (reference sequence). The CDR3 covers 13 residues. V shed 1 base and J shed 5 bases, with 11 bases lying between them.

This clone was counted between two and nine times. The J gene is TRBJ2-2, the V gene TRBV4-1; 13 positions agree with TRBD2. Germline V gives CDR1 MGHRA, CDR2 YSYEKL. The V and J ends lost 4 bases and 5 bases, in that order; junction bases with no gene match: 7. The CDR3 has 17 amino acids. DNA of the CDR3: TGCGCCAGCAGCCTAAGGACTAGCGGGAGAGGAACCGGGGAGCTGTTTTTT. Protein sequence: CASSLRTSGRGTGELFF.

The chain joins TRBV10-2 to TRBJ1-2; 9 bases align to TRBD1. CDR1 and CDR2 from the germline V gene are WSHSY and SAAADI. CDR3 length equals 15 residues. Unmatched junction bases numbered 9, after V lost 3 bases and J lost 7 bases. Here the CDR3 DNA reads TGCGCCAGCAGTGAAGGTACAGGGGGCGGAGTTGGCTACACCTTC. Protein sequence: CASSEGTGGGVGYTF.

The chain carries TRBV5-4 and TRBJ2-1; 12 nucleotides match TRBD2. J was trimmed by 9 bases and V by 4 bases; bases with no gene match: 11. The CDR3 extends over 16 amino acids. CDR1 and CDR2 from the germline V gene are SGHNT and YYREEE (reference sequence). The CDR3 DNA sequence: TGTGCCAGCAGCCGTACCGGGACTAGCGGGCGCCGTGAGCAGTTCTTC. Amino acid sequence: CASSRTGTSGRREQFF.

This clone was seen once. The CDR3 DNA is TGTGCCAGCAGCTTAGCTGACAGGGATTACTCCGGGGAGCTGTTTTTT. Translated, it gives CASSLADRDYSGELFF. The rearrangement joins TRBV7-9 to TRBJ2-2; TRBD1 matches at 7 bases. Germline lookup yields CDR1 SEHNR and CDR2 FQNEAQ (reference sequence). The CDR3 runs 16 residues. V shed 0 bases and J 6 bases; nucleotides not matched to a gene: 7.

The CDR3 sequence: CASSLYGGGTRADTQYF. Here the CDR3 DNA reads TGTGCCAGCAGCTTATACGGTGGGGGGACTAGGGCAGATACGCAGTATTTT. The chain links TRBV7-3 to TRBJ2-3; 8 bases fit TRBD2. Germline loops: CDR1 SGHTA, CDR2 FQGTGA. The CDR3 is 17 residues long. V lost 2 bases and J lost 4; bases outside the gene matches: 11.